This TCR beta chain was captured by sequencing in a study of blood T cell repertoires in COVID-19. The sample holds a few counts of this clone. The CDR3 length is 13 residues. V lost 0 bases and J 5 bases, leaving 5 bases between the germline ends. Germline assignment: CDR1 SGHRS and CDR2 YFSETQ. The participants were between roughly 18 and 90 years old and came from roughly 25 US areas. Participants' own reports of clinical history determined their cohort assignment. Recovered status in Cohort 3 required two negative PCRs, clearance, or symptom resolution. In the original analysis: Amplification from reference gene primers served as the basis for estimated nucleated cell counts. TCRdb's copy holds only in-frame clones and misses some; the assay was immunoSEQ multiplex PCR. That table gives V, J and clone size, and the DNA gave D and trimming. The sample lists 200,000 to 300,000 clones; 86% were seen once.

The source material was PBMCs or T cells enriched from blood (not recorded which). This receptor was identified in a woman aged 18-30 years who had recovered from COVID-19. The V call is TRBV5-1, the J call TRBJ2-2; D is unresolved. The CDR3 protein is CASSLDGTGELFF. In nucleotides, the CDR3 is TGCGCCAGCAGCTTGGACGGTACCGGGGAGCTGTTTTTT.